Detailed here is one TCR beta chain. This clonotype is medium-sized (0.01 to 0.1%). The antigen this receptor binds is unknown. One base away there is no much larger clone; base qualities are not given. The data were obtained in a study of spatial heterogeneity in lung cancer (dated by TCRdb to about 2019). At the level of the whole study: Beta-chain transcripts were consistently detected in greater numbers than alpha-chain transcripts, which likely reflected higher beta-chain transcript abundance. Nonsynonymous mutation counts, determined by whole-exome sequencing of tumor tissue, were related to features of the TCR repertoire. TCR alpha and beta repertoires were quantitatively compared across multiple tumor regions, matched nontumor lung and blood in non-small cell lung cancer. At surgery, both alpha and beta chains were TCR-sequenced in 200 to 250 tumor regions, approximately 64 matched nontumor lung samples and a few dozen PBMC samples. In the raw uncorrected reads, each unique combination of TCR and UMI appeared on average more than ten times.

Points the paper makes about the study in general: Ubiquitous expanded tumor TCRs were found in blood more often at tumor resection than at routine follow-up. Confirming at a functional level the hypothesis that regional TCRs recognize regional mutations was considered to require additional single-cell paired TCR alpha and beta sequencing.

The library was built by means of 5' RACE. Reads for this sample came from a NextSeq 500. In the TCR library protocol, a unique molecular identifier was attached to each TCR cDNA molecule so that PCR and sequencing errors could be corrected. Per the original workflow: TCR identification, UMI-based error correction and CDR3 extraction were performed with Decombinator tools. TCRs above a frequency of 2 per 1,000, corresponding to the top 1% of the tumor frequency distribution, were defined as expanded. Rényi diversity was computed with the R vegan package after subsampling each repertoire 100 times to 5,000 TCRs. CDR3 similarity networks were constructed using string-kernel similarity of amino acid triplets, with links drawn between CDR3s whose pairwise similarity was above 0.82. Through fastp at Q25 and MiXCR, TCRdb rebuilt clones from the public reads, retaining in-frame beta chains. Identical CDR3 protein sequences are pooled into one entry, listed with their most common genes and DNA. The V and J calls follow TCRdb's processing rather than the paper's. Recorded for this sample are approximately 39,000 distinct CDR3 sequences; around 5.8% of them occurred a single time. Roughly 12% of the sample belongs to the ten largest clones.

What the time point label conveys for this sample: sample taken at primary tumor resection. Without any cell sorting, TCR sequencing was performed on whole RNA extracted either from tumor and nontumor lung tissue or from cryopreserved PBMC samples. Donors were approximately 72 patients with early-stage, untreated non-small cell lung cancer from the lung TRACERx cohort. A patient was chosen for TCR sequencing only when enough RNA was available from at least two tumor regions. The CDR3, cysteine through phenylalanine, is 13 amino acids long. Only the CDR3 region is kept as DNA, spanning 39 bases read in frame from base 1. V loses 6 bases of germline sequence and J loses 2 bases, and the interval between the two ends is 10 bases.

Sequencing used PBMCs, obtained at surgery. The source is a male donor with early-stage non-small cell lung cancer. Here the chain combines TRBV12-3 or TRBV12-4 and TRBJ2-5; matching of 6 bases hints at TRBD1 as the D gene. CDR3 protein: CASSATGQETQYF. The DNA sequence is TGTGCCAGCAGCGCGACAGGACAAGAGACCCAGTACTTC.